This TCR beta chain comes out of a study of CD8 T cells in ankylosing spondylitis. Whole-study findings and limits: Clones tied to disease were said to be significantly enriched in matched ankylosing spondylitis synovial fluid. A TCR beta motif made of several highly homologous variants seemed typical of ankylosing spondylitis blood. Prior work had noted some motif variants in reactive arthritis blood and synovial fluid.

One entry per CDR3 protein results from TCRdb running MiXCR on the 5' RACE reads. The table records under 150,000 distinct CDR3 sequences, around 13% of them present only once. There are a few counts of this clonotype. Its cognate antigen is unknown. Trimming took 5 bases from V and 5 from J; bases not matched to a gene: 17. The CDR3 has 18 residues. Germline V gives CDR1 LNHDA, CDR2 SQIVND (reference sequence). The receptor was isolated from a female donor with ankylosing spondylitis or in good health (not recorded which). The chain has TRBV19 and TRBJ2-2; 7 nucleotides match TRBD2. The sample comprised blood, either unsorted or a sorted T cell fraction (not recorded which). Here the CDR3 DNA reads TGTGCCAGTAGTCAAAGACGGGAGGCCCCCTTCGTTACCGGGGAGCTGTTTTTT. It translates to CASSQRREAPFVTGELFF.